A single sample is the source of the 27 T cell receptor beta chains below, sequenced in a study of human T cells and chemical hapten exposure. TCRdb re-derived calls from the RACE reads in MiXCR, one entry per CDR3 protein. Of 69,000 or so distinct CDR3 sequences listed, over 9% are singletons. Documented time point: patch test 2, 6 weeks after DPC sensitization. Treatment denoted: therapeutic diphenylcyclopropenone sensitization with weekly scalp DPC. This sample comprised whole blood, obtained in connection with sensitization to the hapten diphenylcyclopropenone (DPC). These TCRs come from a woman aged 50 to 60 with alopecia areata. Some clones in this sample may be carry-over from other donors' samples.

The chain links TRBV12-5 to TRBJ2-7; no firm D call. Trimming removed 3 bases from V and 3 bases from J, with 9 bases in between. The CDR3 runs to 13 residues. CDR1 LGHNT and CDR2 FRNRAP come from the germline V gene. CDR3 nucleotides: TGTGCTAGTGGTTTCATGCCGGGCTACGAGCAGTACTTC. Translation: CASGFMPGYEQYF.

The rearrangement links TRBV7-6 to TRBJ2-5; D is perhaps TRBD2 (6 bases). Between the trimmed V and J ends, which lost 5 bases and 5 bases, there was a span of 18 bases. CDR3 length: 15 amino acids. Germline V CDR1 and CDR2: SGHVS, FNYEAQ. The CDR3 nucleotides are TGTGCCAGCAGCACTAGCCGACCCGGGACTGAGACCCAGTACTTC. Amino acids: CASSTSRPGTETQYF.

This clonotype was observed many times. This chain links TRBV25-1 with TRBJ1-1, with D uncertain. Trimming left V 2 bases short and J 3 bases short, with 7 bases between. Germline lookup yields CDR1 MGHDK and CDR2 SYGVNS. The CDR3 is 13 residues long. CDR3 residues: CASSEQVYTEAFF. The CDR3 DNA sequence: TGTGCCAGCAGTGAACAAGTTTACACTGAAGCTTTCTTT.

At least ten counts were recorded for this clonotype. The V and J genes are TRBV29-1 and TRBJ1-4, with 7 bases identical to TRBD1. V dropped 5 bases and J dropped 7; count of bases not matched to a gene: 7. Germline V CDR1 and CDR2: SQVTM, ANQGSEA. The CDR3 has 13 amino acids. This chain's CDR3 is CSVRTGLTEKLFF. The CDR3 nucleotides read TGCAGCGTTCGGACAGGATTAACTGAAAAACTGTTTTTT.

This clonotype has at least ten counts. V is TRBV20-1 and J is TRBJ1-5; D call uncertain. Germline V CDR1 and CDR2: DFQATT, SNEGSKA (reference sequence). V shed 4 bases and J shed 5 bases, with 21 bases lying between them. This CDR3 has 16 residues. The CDR3 sequence is CSAKMRRGLGDQPQHF. DNA of the CDR3: TGCAGTGCTAAGATGAGACGGGGTCTAGGCGATCAGCCCCAGCATTTT.

This clonotype was seen ten or more times. This chain uses TRBV7-9 with TRBJ2-3; D not resolved. The V and J ends lost 1 base and 2 bases respectively, with 7 bases between them. Germline CDR1 SEHNR, CDR2 FQNEAQ (reference sequence). The CDR3 extends over 14 amino acids. CDR3 DNA: TGTGCCAGCAGCTTAGGGGATTACACAGATACGCAGTATTTT. It specifies CASSLGDYTDTQYF.

This clonotype was detected a few times. The gene calls are TRBV29-1 and TRBJ1-6; the match to TRBD1 covers 7 bases. CDR3 length: 12 amino acids. Germline assignment: CDR1 SQVTM and CDR2 ANQGSEA. V shed 7 bases, J shed 7 bases, and the junction held 4 bases outside the gene matches. CDR3 DNA: TGCAGCGCTGGGACAGCCAATTCACCCCTCCACTTT. It codes for CSAGTANSPLHF.

This clonotype was found a few times. This chain joins TRBV7-8 and TRBJ2-3; 15 nucleotides line up with TRBD2. The CDR3 length is 19 residues. V lost 2 bases and J lost 2; bases outside the gene matches: 8. Germline V CDR1 and CDR2: SGHVS, FQNEAQ. The CDR3 DNA is TGTGCCAGCAGCTTAAGCCCCCGGACTAGCGGGAGGGTCACAGATACGCAGTATTTT. This translates into CASSLSPRTSGRVTDTQYF.

This clonotype was observed many times. The chain is built from TRBV2 and TRBJ2-5; a possible D gene is TRBD1 (6 bases). In germline, CDR1 is SNHLY, CDR2 FYNNEI. The V end lost 6 bases, the J end lost 5 bases, and 7 bases lay between the germline ends. The CDR3 extends over 11 amino acids. CDR3 DNA sequence: TGTGCCAGCAGGAGGGGGGAGACCCAGTACTTC. Residues: CASRRGETQYF.

This clonotype appeared a few times. The V gene is TRBV29-1, the J gene TRBJ1-2; no reliable D call. Germline CDR1 reads SQVTM; CDR2 reads ANQGSEA. V was shortened by 1 base and J by 5 bases, with 11 bases between the two germline ends. This CDR3 region has 13 residues. Written as DNA, the CDR3 is TGCAGCGTTGAAGGTGGAAGGCAATATGGCTACACCTTC. It specifies CSVEGGRQYGYTF.

This clonotype was counted many times. The rearrangement joins TRBV7-6 to TRBJ2-2; 9 nucleotides match TRBD1. This CDR3 is built from 15 residues. Germline V lookup: CDR1 SGHVS, CDR2 FNYEAQ. V dropped 4 bases and J dropped 5; count of bases not matched to a gene: 5. The CDR3 bases are TGTGCCAGCAGCTCAGGGACAGGGTCTACCGGGGAGCTGTTTTTT. This codes for CASSSGTGSTGELFF.

This clonotype has a handful of counts. A junction end diverges from the germline sequence, so it may reflect a read error. The rearrangement links TRBV12-3 or TRBV12-4 to TRBJ1-5, with D possibly matching TRBD1 (5 bases). This CDR3 comprises 15 residues. Here the CDR3 DNA reads TGTGTCAGCCGATTGGGGGAGCCCTGGAGCGAGCCCCAGCATTTT. This encodes CVSRLGEPWSEPQHF.

This clonotype was detected ten times or more. The chain recombines TRBV6-5 with TRBJ2-5; no clear D gene. Germline V CDR1 and CDR2: MNHEY, SVGAGI. V lost 6 bases, J lost 1 base, and 9 bases lay in between. This CDR3 has 13 residues. The CDR3 region has the DNA TGTGCCAGCAGCCTCGCCCTCCAAGAGACCCAGTACTTC. It is translated as CASSLALQETQYF.

This clonotype showed up just once. A much bigger clone sits one base away, suggesting this may be a read error. The chain uses TRBV18 and TRBJ1-5, with TRBD1 matching 12 bases. Germline CDR1 reads KGHSH; CDR2 reads LQKENI. The CDR3 totals 18 residues. CDR3 amino acids: CVSSPRGTGGARNQPQHF. The CDR3 coding sequence is TGTGTCAGCTCACCACGAGGGACAGGGGGCGCGAGGAATCAGCCCCAGCATTTT.

The J gene is TRBJ2-1, the V gene TRBV7-7; 9 bases map to TRBD1. V dropped 5 bases and J dropped 6; count of bases not matched to a gene: 8. Germline-derived CDR1 and CDR2 are SSHAT and FNYEAQ (reference sequence). The CDR3 is 15 residues long. The CDR3 region is CASSLGQGTINEQFF. For the CDR3, the DNA is TGTGCCAGCAGCCTGGGACAGGGAACAATCAATGAGCAGTTCTTC. Using reference TRBV7-7 and TRBJ2-1 for the parts outside the CDR3, the full variable domain is GAGVSQSPRYKVTKRGQDVTLRCDPISSHATLYWYQQALGQGPEFLTYFNYEAQPDKSGLPSDRFSAERPEGSISTLTIQRTEQRDSAMYRCASSLGQGTINEQFFGPGTRLTVL.

Only a few counts were recorded for this clonotype. This rearrangement joins TRBV19 to TRBJ2-1; TRBD2 matches at 14 bases. The CDR3 has 16 amino acids. CDR1 is LNHDA, CDR2 SQIVND, per germline (reference sequence). V lost 8 bases to trimming and J lost 1 base; unmatched junction nucleotides: 4. The CDR3 sequence: CASGTSGSLSYNEQFF. CDR3 in DNA: TGTGCCAGTGGGACTAGCGGGAGCCTATCCTACAATGAGCAGTTCTTC.

This clonotype was recorded at least ten times. The chain recombines TRBV2 with TRBJ2-1; possibly TRBD2 for D (6 bases). The CDR3 contains 16 residues. Germline-derived CDR1 and CDR2 are SNHLY and FYNNEI. With 5 bases removed from V and 0 bases from J, the gap between germline ends came to 14 bases. CDR3 bases: TGTGCCAGCAGTCGATTAGCGGCGAGCTCCTACAATGAGCAGTTCTTC. Amino acid sequence: CASSRLAASSYNEQFF. Drawing the rest from reference TRBV2 and TRBJ2-1, the complete variable domain is EPEVTQTPSHQVTQMGQEVILRCVPISNHLYFYWYRQILGQKVEFLVSFYNNEISEKSEIFDDQFSVERPDGSNFTLKIRSTKLEDSAMYFCASSRLAASSYNEQFFGPGTRLTVL.

This clonotype occurred many times. The chain joins TRBV29-1 to TRBJ2-5; unclear D gene. V was cut by 3 bases and J by 5 bases, with 10 bases left in between. The CDR3 has 12 residues. Germline CDR1 and CDR2: SQVTM and ANQGSEA. DNA of the CDR3: TGCAGCGTTGAGCTAGTTCCGGAGACCCAGTACTTC. It specifies CSVELVPETQYF.

The V and J genes are TRBV20-1 and TRBJ2-3; D not certain. V dropped 5 bases and J dropped 2 bases, with 8 bases sitting between them. Per the germline V gene, CDR1 is DFQATT and CDR2 is SNEGSKA (reference sequence). The CDR3 covers 12 residues. In nucleotides, the CDR3 is TGCAGTGCTCGACGACCCACAGATACGCAGTATTTT. Amino acid sequence: CSARRPTDTQYF.

This chain uses TRBV5-1 with TRBJ1-4; D is perhaps TRBD1 (5 bases). Looked up from germline, CDR1 is SGHRS and CDR2 is YFSETQ. The CDR3 contains 19 residues. The V gene lost 2 bases and the J gene lost 1 base, with 21 bases spanning the gap. The CDR3: CASSFSPLRDAGTNEKLFF. DNA for the CDR3: TGCGCCAGCAGCTTTTCCCCCCTCAGGGACGCGGGAACTAATGAAAAACTGTTTTTT.

This clonotype showed up many times. V gene TRBV2 combines with J gene TRBJ2-7; a possible D gene is TRBD1 (6 bases). Trimming shortened V by 5 bases and J by 5 bases, and 16 bases separated the two germline ends. The CDR3 consists of 14 residues. Germline CDR1 reads SNHLY; CDR2 reads FYNNEI. CDR3 DNA: TGTGCCAGCAGTCCCGGCACAGGGACGGACGAGCAGTACTTC. This encodes CASSPGTGTDEQYF.

The chain carries TRBV10-3 and TRBJ1-1; TRBD1 might be the D (5 bases). Germline V gene sequence: CDR1 ENHRY, CDR2 SYGVKD. V shed 2 bases and J shed 1 base, with 8 bases lying between them. This CDR3 is 14 amino acids long. The DNA of the CDR3 is TGTGCCATCAGTGAGATGGGGGAGAACACTGAAGCTTTCTTT. Protein: CAISEMGENTEAFF.

This clonotype came up many times. The J gene is TRBJ1-2, the V gene TRBV6-2 or TRBV6-3; 7 bases are shared with TRBD1. The V and J ends lost 6 bases and 7 bases, in that order; junction bases with no gene match: 5. The V gene's germline CDR1 is MNHEY and CDR2 SVGEGT. This CDR3 is built from 12 residues. CDR3 protein: CASRTGTRGYTF. DNA for the CDR3: TGTGCCAGCAGGACAGGGACTCGTGGCTACACCTTC.

In its sample, this clonotype was seen many times. The rearrangement links TRBV2 to TRBJ1-4; D not certain. CDR1 is SNHLY and CDR2 is FYNNEI in the germline V gene. The CDR3 has 13 residues. V was shortened by 5 bases and J by 6 bases, with 10 bases between the two germline ends. CDR3 amino acids: CASSWAMDEKLFF. The DNA for the CDR3 is TGTGCCAGCAGTTGGGCCATGGATGAAAAACTGTTTTTT.

In its sample, this clonotype was seen many times. This rearrangement joins TRBV20-1 to TRBJ2-7, with TRBD2 as a possible D gene (6 bases). The germline V gene has CDR1 DFQATT and CDR2 SNEGSKA (reference sequence). This CDR3 region has 16 residues. Trimming took 6 bases from V and 3 from J, leaving 24 bases between them. CDR3 coding DNA: TGCAGTGCCGCCTCGCGGGTAGGGGACTCGTACTACGAGCAGTACTTC. Residues: CSAASRVGDSYYEQYF.

This rearrangement joins TRBV12-3 or TRBV12-4 to TRBJ1-3; D uncertain. With 8 bases removed from V and 0 bases from J, the gap between germline ends came to 14 bases. CDR3 length equals 15 residues. The CDR3 is CASGTRTSSGNTIYF. In DNA, the CDR3 is TGTGCCAGCGGTACACGGACTAGCTCTGGAAACACCATATATTTT.

This clonotype was seen ten or more times. This chain joins TRBV29-1 and TRBJ2-1; no definite D call. The CDR3 has 11 residues. Trimming took off 4 bases at V and 7 bases at J, with 8 bases between the two ends. Per germline, CDR1 SQVTM and CDR2 ANQGSEA. The CDR3 sequence is CSVAPGNEQFF. The CDR3 DNA is TGCAGCGTTGCCCCTGGAAATGAGCAGTTCTTC.